The sequence of this TCR beta chain was determined in a study of T cell repertoires in cytomegalovirus infection. Across the study: Public signatures in TCR beta pointed to CMV infection and matching HLA type.

Broader study findings: Within the response measured ex vivo, HLA-C-restricted CMV-specific TCR beta clonotypes were dominant.

This clonotype was picked up a small number of times. Its antigen is currently unknown. Via MiXCR, TCRdb re-called the reads, giving one row per CDR3 protein. The sample consists of about 300,000 distinct CDR3 sequences, about 8.8% of them appearing once. The CDR3 spans 15 residues. Germline CDR1 and CDR2: SGHAT and FQNNGV. V was clipped by 5 bases and J by 6 bases; unmatched bases: 6. The sequencing input was PBMCs. The chain is built from TRBV11-2 and TRBJ2-1, with 11 bases matching TRBD1. The receptor's source is a human donor in good health (CMV status not recorded). Some clones in this sample may be carry-over from other donors' samples. The CDR3 DNA reads TGTGCCAGCAGCCCTGGACAGGGGGCCTTCAATGAGCAGTTCTTC. This translates into CASSPGQGAFNEQFF. Combining the CDR3 with reference TRBV11-2 and TRBJ2-1 gives the whole variable domain EAGVAQSPRYKIIEKRQSVAFWCNPISGHATLYWYQQILGQGPKLLIQFQNNGVVDDSQLPKDRFSAERLKGVDSTLKIQPAKLEDSAVYLCASSPGQGAFNEQFFGPGTRLTVL.